This is a list of T cell receptor beta chains from one sample in a study of shared clonotypes between healthy human individuals. Only in-frame clones appear in the TCRdb table, and some are missing; sequencing was by immunoSEQ multiplex PCR. This sample carries roughly 2.5 million clones, more than 80% of them seen once, and the ten largest clones take 0.14%. The sample consisted of naive CD4+ T cells sorted from blood. These receptors all come from a man in his late teens or twenties in good health. Each CDR3 is given without its conserved first and last residue.

j_call v_call cdr3_aa
TRBJ2-7 TRBV28 ASSTSGVFSYEQY
TRBJ2-7 TRBV5-1 ASSSKLDRGPYEQY
TRBJ2-2 TRBV6-6 ASSPGTGGDTGELF
TRBJ2-1 TRBV28 ASSFRLKGDEQF
TRBJ2-3 TRBV21-1 ASSKVWSGGGTDTQY
TRBJ1-5 TRBV9 ASSVAAENQPQH
TRBJ1-3 TRBV11-2 ASSLLPTEVSGNTIY
TRBJ2-7 TRBV13 ASSLRGHEQY
TRBJ2-3 TRBV27 ASSPFRGTQY
TRBJ1-1 TRBV5-6 ASSRTRTEAF
TRBJ1-3 TRBV6-5 ASSRQGTGNTIY
TRBJ2-3 TRBV2 ASRAGQGGPRTGRTDTQY
TRBJ2-5 TRBV6-6 ASSALETQY
TRBJ1-1 TRBV5-6 ASSRGDRERSTEAF
TRBJ1-6 TRBV10-3 AISDGRTRVDPYNSPLH
TRBJ2-7 TRBV5-4 ASSLGGQRSAYEQY
TRBJ1-2 TRBV25-1 ASSEPVGGSNYGYT
TRBJ2-1 TRBV4-1 ASSLRSSYNEQF
TRBJ2-1 TRBV15 ATSRVKTSSYNEQF
TRBJ2-7 TRBV5-1 ASSVRSGLISYEQY
TRBJ2-2 TRBV27 ASSLGTAYTGELF
TRBJ2-7 TRBV7-2 ASSPTRQAYEQY
TRBJ1-6 TRBV19 ASSTGQYSYNSPLH
TRBJ1-1 TRBV18 ASSPGQGTTEAF
TRBJ1-4 TRBV30 AWSVQVREKLF
TRBJ1-5 TRBV7-2 ASSRDNQPQH
TRBJ1-5 TRBV11-3 ASSLTGDSNQPQH
TRBJ2-5 TRBV30 AWSALAGGPVQTQY
TRBJ2-7 TRBV5-6 ASSLWGLGSYEQY
TRBJ1-5 TRBV19 ASSMRVSGPQH
TRBJ1-4 TRBV30 AWSTGDKAKLF
TRBJ2-7 TRBV5-8 ASSSLGTPEISYEQY
TRBJ1-1 TRBV10-3 AIRGYELNTEAF
TRBJ2-3 TRBV7-9 ASSLSPDRELGSGTQY
TRBJ1-2 TRBV7-3 ASSVTGGGYGYT
TRBJ1-1 TRBV18 ASSPPQGAAF
TRBJ1-5 TRBV5-6 ASSYSYSNQPQH
TRBJ2-1 TRBV4-3 ASSQRFGLADYNEQF
TRBJ2-5 TRBV2 ASSEGTQETQY
TRBJ1-5 TRBV18 ASSPQQNQPQH
TRBJ1-5 TRBV19 ASLPQGQGVINQPQH
TRBJ2-5 TRBV2 ASSEALVPDQY
TRBJ1-2 TRBV2 ASSASGQLYGYT
TRBJ1-5 TRBV2 ASSQRQNNQPQH
TRBJ1-1 TRBV20-1 SVGTPGAF
TRBJ2-1 TRBV18 ASSHSGTRNEQF
TRBJ1-1 TRBV7-9 ASSPSGTGSHTEAF
NA TRBV5-6 ASSRAAQGLYEQY
TRBJ2-7 TRBV7-9 ASSEAGTGRYEQY
TRBJ1-5 TRBV5-1 ASSLGDVPGTNQPQH
TRBJ1-4 TRBV4-3 ASSQDRGRVGEKLF
TRBJ2-7 TRBV6-5 ASSYGGAVSEQY
TRBJ1-1 TRBV5-1 ASSSATGGVTEAF
TRBJ2-1 TRBV5-1 ASSLEWVHNEQF
TRBJ1-1 TRBV2 ASSSGTTEAF
TRBJ1-6 TRBV27 ASSSPRVNSPLH
TRBJ2-5 TRBV5-1 ASSSGTGGQETQY
TRBJ1-5 TRBV25-1 ASSDSGPGVNQPQH
TRBJ2-2 TRBV27 ASSLVRVAGVESGELF